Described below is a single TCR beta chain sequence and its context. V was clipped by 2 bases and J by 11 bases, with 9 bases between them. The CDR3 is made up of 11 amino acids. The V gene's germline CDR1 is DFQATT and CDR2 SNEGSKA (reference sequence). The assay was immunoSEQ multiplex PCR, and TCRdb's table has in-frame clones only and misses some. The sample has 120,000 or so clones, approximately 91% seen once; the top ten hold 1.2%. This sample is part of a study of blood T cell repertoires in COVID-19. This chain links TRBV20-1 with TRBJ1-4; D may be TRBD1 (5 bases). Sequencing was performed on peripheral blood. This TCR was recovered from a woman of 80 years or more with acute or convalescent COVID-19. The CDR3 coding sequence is TGCAGTGCTAGACAGGGTTGGAAACTGTTTTTT. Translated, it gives CSARQGWKLFF.